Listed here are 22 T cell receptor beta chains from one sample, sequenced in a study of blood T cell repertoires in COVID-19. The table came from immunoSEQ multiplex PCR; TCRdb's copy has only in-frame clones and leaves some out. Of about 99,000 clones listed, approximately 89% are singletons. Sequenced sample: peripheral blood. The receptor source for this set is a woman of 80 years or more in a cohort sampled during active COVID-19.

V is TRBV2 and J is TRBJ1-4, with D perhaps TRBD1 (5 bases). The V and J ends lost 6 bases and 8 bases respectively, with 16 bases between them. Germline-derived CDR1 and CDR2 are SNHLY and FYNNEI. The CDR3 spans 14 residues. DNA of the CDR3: TGTGCCAGCAGATCAGGGCGGCTAGGGGAAAAACTGTTTTTT. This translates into CASRSGRLGEKLFF.

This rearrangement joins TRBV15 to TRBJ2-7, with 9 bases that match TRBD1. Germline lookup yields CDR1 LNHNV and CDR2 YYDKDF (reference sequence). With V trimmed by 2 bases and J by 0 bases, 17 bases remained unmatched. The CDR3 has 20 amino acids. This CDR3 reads CATSRLNRGLLMGTSYEQYF. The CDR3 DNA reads TGTGCCACCAGCAGACTAAACAGGGGGCTTTTAATGGGGACCTCCTACGAGCAGTACTTC.

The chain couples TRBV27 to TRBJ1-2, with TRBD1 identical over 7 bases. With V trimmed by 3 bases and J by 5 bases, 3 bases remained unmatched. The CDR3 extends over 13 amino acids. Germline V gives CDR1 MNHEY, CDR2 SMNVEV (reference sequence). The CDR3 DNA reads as TGTGCCAGCAGTTTTGACAGGGAGTATGGCTACACCTTC. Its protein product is CASSFDREYGYTF.

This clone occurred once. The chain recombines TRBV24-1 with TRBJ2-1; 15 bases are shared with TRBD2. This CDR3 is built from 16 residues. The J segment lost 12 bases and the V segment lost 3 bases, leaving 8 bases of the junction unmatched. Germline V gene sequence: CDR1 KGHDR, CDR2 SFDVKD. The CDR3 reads CATSDHRTSGRAGQFF. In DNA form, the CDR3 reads TGTGCCACCAGTGATCATCGGACTAGCGGGAGGGCCGGGCAGTTCTTC.

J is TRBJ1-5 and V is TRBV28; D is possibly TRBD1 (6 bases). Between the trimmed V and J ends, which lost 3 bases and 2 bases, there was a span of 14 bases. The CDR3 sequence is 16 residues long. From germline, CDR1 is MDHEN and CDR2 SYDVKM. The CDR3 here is CASSLGGQGGNQPQHF. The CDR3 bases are TGTGCCAGCAGTTTGGGGGGGCAAGGAGGCAATCAGCCCCAGCATTTT.

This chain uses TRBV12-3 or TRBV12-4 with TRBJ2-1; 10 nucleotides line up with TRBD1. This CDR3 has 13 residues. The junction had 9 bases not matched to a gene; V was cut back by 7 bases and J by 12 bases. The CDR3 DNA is TGTGCCAGCATCGGGACAGGGGTTGGAGTGCAGTTCTTC. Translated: CASIGTGVGVQFF.

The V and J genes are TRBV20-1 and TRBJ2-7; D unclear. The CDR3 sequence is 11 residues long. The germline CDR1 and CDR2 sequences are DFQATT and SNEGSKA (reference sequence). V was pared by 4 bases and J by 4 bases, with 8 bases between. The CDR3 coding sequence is TGCAGTGCTACAAGCGCTTACGAGCAGTACTTC. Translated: CSATSAYEQYF.

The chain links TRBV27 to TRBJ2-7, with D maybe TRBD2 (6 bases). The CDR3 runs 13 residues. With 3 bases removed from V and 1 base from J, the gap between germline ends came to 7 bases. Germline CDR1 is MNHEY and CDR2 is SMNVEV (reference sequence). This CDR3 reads CASSLAGSYEQYF. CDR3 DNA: TGTGCCAGCAGTTTGGCGGGGTCCTACGAGCAGTACTTC.

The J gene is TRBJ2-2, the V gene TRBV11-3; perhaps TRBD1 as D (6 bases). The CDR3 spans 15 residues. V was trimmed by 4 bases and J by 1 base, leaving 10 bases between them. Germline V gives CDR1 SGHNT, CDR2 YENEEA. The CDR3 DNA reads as TGTGCCAGCAGCTCCGGGACATTGAACACCGGGGAGCTGTTTTTT. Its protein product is CASSSGTLNTGELFF.

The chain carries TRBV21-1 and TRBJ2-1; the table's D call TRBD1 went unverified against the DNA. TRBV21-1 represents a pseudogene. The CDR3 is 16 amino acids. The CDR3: CAGDQGVGVSYNEQFF. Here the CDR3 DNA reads TGTGCCGGGGATCAGGGGGTTGGGGTGTCCTACAATGAGCAGTTCTTC.

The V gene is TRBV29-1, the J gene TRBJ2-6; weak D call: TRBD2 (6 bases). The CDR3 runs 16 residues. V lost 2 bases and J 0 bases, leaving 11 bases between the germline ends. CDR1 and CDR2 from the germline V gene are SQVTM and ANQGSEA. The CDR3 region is CSVERGLGSGANVLTF. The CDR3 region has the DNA TGCAGCGTTGAACGGGGACTCGGCTCTGGGGCCAACGTCCTGACTTTC. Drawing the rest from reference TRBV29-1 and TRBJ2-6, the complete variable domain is SAVISQKPSRDICQRGTSLTIQCQVDSQVTMMFWYRQQPGQSLTLIATANQGSEATYESGFVIDKFPISRPNLTFSTLTVSNMSPEDSSIYLCSVERGLGSGANVLTFGAGSRLTVL.

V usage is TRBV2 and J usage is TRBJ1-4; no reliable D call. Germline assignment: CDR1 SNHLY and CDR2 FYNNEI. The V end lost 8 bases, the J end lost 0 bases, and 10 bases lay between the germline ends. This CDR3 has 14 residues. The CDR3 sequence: CASAGSATNEKLFF. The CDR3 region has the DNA TGTGCCAGCGCGGGGTCCGCAACTAATGAAAAACTGTTTTTT.

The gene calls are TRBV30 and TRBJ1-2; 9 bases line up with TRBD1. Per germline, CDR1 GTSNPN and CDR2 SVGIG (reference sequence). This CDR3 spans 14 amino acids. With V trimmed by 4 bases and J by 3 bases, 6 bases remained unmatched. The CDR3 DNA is TGTGCCTGGACCAGGACAGGGGACTACTATGGCTACACCTTC. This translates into CAWTRTGDYYGYTF.

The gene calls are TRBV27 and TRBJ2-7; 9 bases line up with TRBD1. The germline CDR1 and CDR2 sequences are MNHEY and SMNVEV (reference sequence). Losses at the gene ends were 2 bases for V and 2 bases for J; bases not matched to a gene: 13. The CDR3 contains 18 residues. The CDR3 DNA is TGTGCCAGCAGTTTAGGGTATTCGGACAGGGGCCTAACCTACGAGCAGTACTTC. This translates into CASSLGYSDRGLTYEQYF.

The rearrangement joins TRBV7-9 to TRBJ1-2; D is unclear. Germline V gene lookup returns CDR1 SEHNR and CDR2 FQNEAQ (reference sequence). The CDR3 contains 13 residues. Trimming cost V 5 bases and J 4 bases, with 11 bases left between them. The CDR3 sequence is CASSKGGPYGYTF. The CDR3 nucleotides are TGTGCCAGCAGCAAGGGCGGGCCCTATGGCTACACCTTC.

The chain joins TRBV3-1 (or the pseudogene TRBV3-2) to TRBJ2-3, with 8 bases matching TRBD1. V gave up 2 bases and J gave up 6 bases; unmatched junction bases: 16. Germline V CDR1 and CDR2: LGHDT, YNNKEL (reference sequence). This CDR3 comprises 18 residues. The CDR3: CASSQQSGGYSPYDTQYF. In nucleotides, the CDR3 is TGTGCCAGCAGCCAACAATCAGGGGGCTATTCCCCATATGATACGCAGTATTTT.

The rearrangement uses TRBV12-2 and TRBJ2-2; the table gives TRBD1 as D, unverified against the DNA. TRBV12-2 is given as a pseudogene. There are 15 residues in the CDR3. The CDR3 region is CASRLGQENTGELFF. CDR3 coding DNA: TGTGCAAGTCGCTTAGGGCAGGAGAACACCGGGGAGCTGTTTTTT.

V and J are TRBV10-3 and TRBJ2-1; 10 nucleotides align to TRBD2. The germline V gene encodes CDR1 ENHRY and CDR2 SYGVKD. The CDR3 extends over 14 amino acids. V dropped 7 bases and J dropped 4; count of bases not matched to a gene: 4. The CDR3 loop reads CAINPSGGYNEQFF. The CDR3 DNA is TGTGCCATCAACCCTAGCGGGGGTTACAATGAGCAGTTCTTC.

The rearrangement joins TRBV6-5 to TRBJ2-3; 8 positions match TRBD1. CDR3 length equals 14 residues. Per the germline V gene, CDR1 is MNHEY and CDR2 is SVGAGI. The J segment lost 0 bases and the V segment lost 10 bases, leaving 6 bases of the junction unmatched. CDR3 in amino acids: CATHWTGSTDTQYF. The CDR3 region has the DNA TGTGCCACCCACTGGACAGGGAGCACAGATACGCAGTATTTT.

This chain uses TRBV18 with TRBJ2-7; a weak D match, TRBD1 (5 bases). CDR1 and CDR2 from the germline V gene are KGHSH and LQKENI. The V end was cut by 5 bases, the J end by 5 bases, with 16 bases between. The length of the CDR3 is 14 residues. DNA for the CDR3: TGTGCCAGCTCATCATATCCTACACAGGACGAGCAGTACTTC. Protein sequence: CASSSYPTQDEQYF.

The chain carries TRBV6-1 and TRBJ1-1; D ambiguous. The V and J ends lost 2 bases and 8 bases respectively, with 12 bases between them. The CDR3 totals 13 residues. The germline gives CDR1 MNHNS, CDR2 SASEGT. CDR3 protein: CASSERETREAFF. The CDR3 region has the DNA TGTGCCAGCAGTGAACGGGAAACACGGGAAGCTTTCTTT.

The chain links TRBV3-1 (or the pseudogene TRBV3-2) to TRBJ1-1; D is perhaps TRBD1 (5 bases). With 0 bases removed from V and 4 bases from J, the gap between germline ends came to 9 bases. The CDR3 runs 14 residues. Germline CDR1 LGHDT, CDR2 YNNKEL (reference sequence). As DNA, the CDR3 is TGTGCCAGCAGCCAAGACGGGGGGACCACTGAAGCTTTCTTT. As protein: CASSQDGGTTEAFF.